The TCR beta chain described here comes from a study of cytomegalovirus exposure and HLA in healthy donors. Turning to the study itself: Of the donors genotyped, approximately 430 in all, 75% to 90% fell in the Caucasian-associated ancestry cluster. Study-level results: Roughly uniform sequencing depth across donors was assumed, possibly incorrectly.

PCR employed 60 Vbeta and 13 Jbeta primers. Assay used: immunoSEQ multiplex PCR; TCRdb lists only in-frame clones, some missing. The profile covers 95,000 to 150,000 clones, with over 70% appearing a single time and about 4% taken by the ten largest. Comment on this clone: Antigen: not known.

CDR1 MNHNY and CDR2 SVGAGI come from the germline V gene (reference sequence). Trimming cost V 8 bases and J 1 base, with 8 bases left between them. The CDR3 totals 12 residues. This chain joins TRBV6-6 and TRBJ2-5, with TRBD2 as a possible D gene (5 bases). This clonotype was obtained from a woman aged 35 to 49 in good health and CMV-seronegative. Sequencing was performed on PBMCs. The CDR3 coding sequence is TGTGCCAGCCGAGCGGCCCAAGAGACCCAGTACTTC. Translation gives CASRAAQETQYF.